This T cell receptor beta chain was retrieved from a study of cytomegalovirus exposure and HLA in healthy donors. This PCR relied on a set of 60 Vbeta primers and 13 Jbeta primers. Here immunoSEQ multiplex PCR was the method, and the copy in TCRdb shows in-frame clones only, minus some. The table records about 110,000 clones, around 87% of them present only once. Regarding this clone: No antigen is known for it.

Whole-study findings and limits: A link between a missense DCLRE1C variant and TCR beta V- and J-gene trimming emerged from a later analysis. Researchers reported in a later analysis that common viral pathogens appeared linked to several top clusters. For presence/absence analyses, sequencing depth was assumed to be roughly uniform across donors. The classifier, whose performance was assessed in both the original and validation cohorts, reportedly diagnosed cytomegalovirus status with high specificity and sensitivity.

V gave up 6 bases and J gave up 2 bases, with 5 bases separating them. The CDR3 extends over 12 amino acids. Germline-derived CDR1 and CDR2 are LNHDA and SQIVND (reference sequence). The sequence was obtained from a man aged 40-49 years in good health and CMV-seronegative. The V and J genes are TRBV19 and TRBJ1-3, with D hard to call. Sample: PBMCs. The CDR3 protein is CASSTTGNTIYF. Written as DNA, the CDR3 is TGTGCCAGTAGCACAACTGGAAACACCATATATTTT. Full variable domain (rest looked up from reference TRBV19 and TRBJ1-3): DGGITQSPKYLFRKEGQNVTLSCEQNLNHDAMYWYRQDPGQGLRLIYYSQIVNDFQKGDIAEGYSVSREKKESFPLTVTSAQKNPTAFYLCASSTTGNTIYFGEGSWLTVV.